This T cell receptor beta chain was identified in a study of blood T cells in healthy people across ages. Study-wide results and limits: Older individuals had lower TCR beta diversity per million T cells (the decline was roughly linear).

This clonotype showed up many times. Its antigen is undetermined. PCR was performed a second time for about 6 to 12 cycles using a sample-barcoded 5' primer and a J-beta primer mix. TCRdb re-analysed the 5' RACE reads in MiXCR, keeping a single row per CDR3 protein. The sample contains roughly 800,000 distinct CDR3 sequences, around 34% of which appear only once. The germline V gene has CDR1 SGHAT and CDR2 FQNNGV. V gave up 4 bases and J gave up 7 bases, with 7 bases separating them. The CDR3 has 11 residues. The clonotype was recovered from a man aged 18 to 30 in good health. Sequences were obtained from blood. The J gene is TRBJ1-2, the V gene TRBV11-2; D not certain. The CDR3 is CASSSGFGYTF. The DNA for the CDR3 is TGTGCCAGCAGCTCGGGGTTTGGCTACACCTTC.